Listed below are T cell receptor beta chains from one sample, sequenced in a study of blood T cell repertoires in COVID-19. The protocol was immunoSEQ multiplex PCR, while the TCRdb copy is restricted to in-frame clones and leaves out a portion. This sample has under 200,000 clones, with 88% found just once. Sequencing input: peripheral blood. Receptor source: a man between 40 and 49 years old with active or convalescent COVID-19. The CDR3 runs from the conserved cysteine through the conserved F or W. A D gene is named only where the DNA matches it firmly. Size values are once, few and many counts, or a class for expanded clones, and some rows have none.

clone_size	v_call	j_call	d_call	cdr3_nt	cdr3_aa
-	TRBV5-6	TRBJ1-3	TRBD1	TGTGCCAGCAGCCTAGGGACAGTCCCCTCTGGAAACACCATATATTTT	CASSLGTVPSGNTIYF
-	TRBV28	TRBJ2-1	-	TGTGCCAGCAGTCCCCGGGAGAGGTACAATGAGCAGTTCTTC	CASSPRERYNEQFF
-	TRBV6-5	TRBJ2-7	-	TGTGCCAGCAATTTTAGACAGGCAGCCTACGAGCAGTACTTC	CASNFRQAAYEQYF
-	TRBV7-8	TRBJ1-4	-	TGTGCCAGCAGCTTAGTTTCCATTCAGGGTTTCGAAAAACTGTTTTTT	CASSLVSIQGFEKLFF
-	TRBV2	TRBJ2-3	-	TGTGCCAGCGGGTATAGCCGCACAGATACGCAGTATTTT	CASGYSRTDTQYF
-	TRBV11-3	TRBJ2-7	TRBD1	TGTGCCAGCAGCATAGGGGGCAATGTTATGGAGCAGTACTTC	CASSIGGNVMEQYF
-	TRBV11-2	TRBJ1-6	-	TGTGCCAGCAGCTTAGTAGCTCTTAGCTCCTATAATTCACCCCTCCACTTT	CASSLVALSSYNSPLHF
-	TRBV7-2	TRBJ1-2	TRBD1	TGTGCCAGCAGCGAACAGGGGGCCGTGGGGTATGGCTACACCTTC	CASSEQGAVGYGYTF
once	TRBV7-9	TRBJ1-1	-	TGTGCCAGCAGCTGGGGGGGGCGGGCCACTGAAGCTTTCTTT	CASSWGGRATEAFF
-	TRBV6-5	TRBJ1-2	-	TGTGCCAGCAGCCGTCCGGGACAAACGTCCAGTGGCTACACCTTC	CASSRPGQTSSGYTF
-	TRBV5-6	TRBJ1-5	-	TGTGCCAGCAGCTCGACCGTGGGGGCGACTCAGCCCCAGCATTTT	CASSSTVGATQPQHF
-	TRBV7-2	TRBJ2-2	TRBD1	TGTGCCAGCAGCTTAGTCGGGACAGTGAACACCGGGGAGCTGTTTTTT	CASSLVGTVNTGELFF
many	TRBV6-5	TRBJ1-1	TRBD1	TGTGCCAGCAGGACAGGGGCGAGCGCTGAAGCTTTCTTT	CASRTGASAEAFF
-	TRBV27	TRBJ2-7	TRBD1	TGTGCCAGCAGTTGGGGACAGGGGCAGCGATCGGGAGAGCAGTACTTC	CASSWGQGQRSGEQYF
-	TRBV13	TRBJ2-3	-	TGTGCCAGCAGCAGAACCAGGAGGGGCCTAAGCACAGATACGCAGTATTTT	CASSRTRRGLSTDTQYF
-	TRBV19	TRBJ2-7	-	TGTGCCAGTAGTATAGATCTGGCTACCCCAGGGTCCTACGAGCAGTACTTC	CASSIDLATPGSYEQYF
-	TRBV29-1	TRBJ1-3	TRBD1	TGCAGCGTTACCGACAGGGCCCCTGGAAACACCATATATTTT	CSVTDRAPGNTIYF
-	TRBV12-3/TRBV12-4	TRBJ1-2	-	TGTGCCAGCAGTTTCCGGCAGGGCGGTGGCTACACCTTC	CASSFRQGGGYTF
-	TRBV7-2	TRBJ1-6	-	TGTGCCAGCAGCCTGAGTAGCTATAATTCACCCCTCCACTTT	CASSLSSYNSPLHF
once	TRBV25-1	TRBJ1-3	-	TGTGCCAGCAGTGGAACAGGGACCGGAAACACCATATATTTT	CASSGTGTGNTIYF
-	TRBV2	TRBJ2-5	-	TGTGCCAGCAGTGGGCAAACGGGTGCCGAATTTGGGACCCAGTACTTC	CASSGQTGAEFGTQYF
-	TRBV9	TRBJ2-1	-	TGTGCCAGCAGCGTAGGCCCGGTGAGCTCCTACAATGAGCAGTTCTTC	CASSVGPVSSYNEQFF
-	TRBV19	TRBJ1-4	TRBD1	TGTGCCAGTAGTGACTCAGGGGGCACTAATGAAAAACTGTTTTTT	CASSDSGGTNEKLFF
-	TRBV6-6	TRBJ1-6	-	TGTGCCAGCAGTCCCCAGTCCCCAATACCCCTCCACTTT	CASSPQSPIPLHF
-	TRBV14	TRBJ1-1	-	TGTGCCAGCAGCCCCTACGAGGGCGGTGAAGCTTTCTTT	CASSPYEGGEAFF
-	TRBV19	TRBJ1-5	-	TGTGCCAGTAGTATAGAAGGGGGTTGGGGTCAGCCCCAGCATTTT	CASSIEGGWGQPQHF
-	TRBV3-1/TRBV3-2	TRBJ1-1	TRBD1	TGTGCCAGCAGCCTACAGGGGGGTCGGACTGAAGCTTTCTTT	CASSLQGGRTEAFF
once	TRBV5-4	TRBJ2-3	TRBD2	TGTGCCAGCAGCCGAAGAGGACTAGCGGGAGGCTTAGATACGCAGTATTTT	CASSRRGLAGGLDTQYF
few	TRBV2	TRBJ2-1	-	TGTGCCGGCCAAGACTACAATGAGCAGTTCTTC	CAGQDYNEQFF